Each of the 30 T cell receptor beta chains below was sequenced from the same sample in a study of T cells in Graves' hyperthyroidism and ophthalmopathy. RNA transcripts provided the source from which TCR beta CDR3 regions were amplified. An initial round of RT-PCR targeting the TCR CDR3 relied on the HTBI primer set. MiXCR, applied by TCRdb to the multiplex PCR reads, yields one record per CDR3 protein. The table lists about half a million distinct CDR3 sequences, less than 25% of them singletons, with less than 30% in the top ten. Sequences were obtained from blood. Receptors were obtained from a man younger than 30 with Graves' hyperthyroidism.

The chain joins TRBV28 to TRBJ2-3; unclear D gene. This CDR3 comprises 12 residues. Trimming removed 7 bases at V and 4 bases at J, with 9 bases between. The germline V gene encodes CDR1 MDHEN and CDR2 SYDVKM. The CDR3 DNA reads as TGTGCCAGCACGGGCTTGGCAGATACGCAGTATTTT. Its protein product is CASTGLADTQYF.

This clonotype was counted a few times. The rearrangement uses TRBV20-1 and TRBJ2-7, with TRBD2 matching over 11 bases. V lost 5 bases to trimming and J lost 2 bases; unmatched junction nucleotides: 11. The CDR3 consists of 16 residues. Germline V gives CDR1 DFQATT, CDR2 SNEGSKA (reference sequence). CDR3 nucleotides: TGCAGTGCTGAAAGTTTGACTAGCGGGGTTACCTACGAGCAGTACTTC. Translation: CSAESLTSGVTYEQYF.

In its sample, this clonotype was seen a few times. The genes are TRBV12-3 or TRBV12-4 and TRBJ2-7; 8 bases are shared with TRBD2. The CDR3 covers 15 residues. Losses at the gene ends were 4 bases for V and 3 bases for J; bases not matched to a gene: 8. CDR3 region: CASSSGGAMNYEQYF. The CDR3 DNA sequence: TGTGCCAGCAGTTCGGGAGGGGCAATGAACTACGAGCAGTACTTC.

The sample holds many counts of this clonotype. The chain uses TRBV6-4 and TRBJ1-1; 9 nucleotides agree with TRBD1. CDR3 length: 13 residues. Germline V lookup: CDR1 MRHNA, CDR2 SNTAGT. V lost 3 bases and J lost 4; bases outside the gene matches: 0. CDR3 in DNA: TGTGCCAGCAGTGAGGGACAGGGCACTGAAGCTTTCTTT. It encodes CASSEGQGTEAFF.

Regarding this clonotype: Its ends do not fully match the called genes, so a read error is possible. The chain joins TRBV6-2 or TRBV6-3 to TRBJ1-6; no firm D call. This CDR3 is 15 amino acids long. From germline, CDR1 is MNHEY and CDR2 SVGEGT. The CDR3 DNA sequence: TGTGCCAGCAGCTACTCGGCGGAGGGTCCTTCACCCCTCCACTTT. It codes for CASSYSAEGPSPLHF.

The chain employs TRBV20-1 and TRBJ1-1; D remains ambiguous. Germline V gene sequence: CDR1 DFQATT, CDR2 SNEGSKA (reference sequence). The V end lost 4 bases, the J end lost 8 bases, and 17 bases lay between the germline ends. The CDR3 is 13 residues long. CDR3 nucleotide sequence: TGCAGTGCTAAATCCCGTCAGAGAATAGAAGCTTTCTTT. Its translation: CSAKSRQRIEAFF.

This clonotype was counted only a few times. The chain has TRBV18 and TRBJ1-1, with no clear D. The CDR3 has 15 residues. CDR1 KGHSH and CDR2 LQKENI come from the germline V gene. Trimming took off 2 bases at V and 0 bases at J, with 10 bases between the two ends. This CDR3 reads CASSPVGQMNTEAFF. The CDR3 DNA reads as TGTGCCAGCTCACCAGTTGGTCAGATGAACACTGAAGCTTTCTTT.

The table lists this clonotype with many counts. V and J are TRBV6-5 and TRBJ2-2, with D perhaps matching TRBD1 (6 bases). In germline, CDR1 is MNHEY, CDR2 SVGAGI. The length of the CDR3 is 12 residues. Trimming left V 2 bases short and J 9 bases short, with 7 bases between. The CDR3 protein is CASSYGGRELFF. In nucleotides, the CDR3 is TGTGCCAGCAGTTACGGGGGCCGGGAGCTGTTTTTT.

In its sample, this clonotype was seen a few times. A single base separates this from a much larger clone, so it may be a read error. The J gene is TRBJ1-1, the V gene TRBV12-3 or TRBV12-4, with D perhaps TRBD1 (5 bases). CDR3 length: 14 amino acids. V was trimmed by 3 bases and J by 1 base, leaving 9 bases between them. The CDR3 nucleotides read TGTGCCAGCAGTTTGACAGCCTCGAACACTGAAGCTTTCTTT. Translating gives CASSLTASNTEAFF.

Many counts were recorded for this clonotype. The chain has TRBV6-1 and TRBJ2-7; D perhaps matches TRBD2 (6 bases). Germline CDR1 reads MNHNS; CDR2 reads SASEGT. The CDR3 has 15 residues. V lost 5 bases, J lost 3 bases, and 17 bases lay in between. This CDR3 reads CASSPGSGGIYEQYF. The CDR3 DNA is TGTGCCAGCAGTCCGGGATCTGGCGGGATCTACGAGCAGTACTTC.

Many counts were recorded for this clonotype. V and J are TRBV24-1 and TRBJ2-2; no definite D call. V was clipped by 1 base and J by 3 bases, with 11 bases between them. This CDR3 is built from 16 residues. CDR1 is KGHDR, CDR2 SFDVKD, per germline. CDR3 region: CATSDFSAAYTGELFF. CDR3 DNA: TGTGCCACCAGTGATTTTTCTGCAGCTTACACCGGGGAGCTGTTTTTT.

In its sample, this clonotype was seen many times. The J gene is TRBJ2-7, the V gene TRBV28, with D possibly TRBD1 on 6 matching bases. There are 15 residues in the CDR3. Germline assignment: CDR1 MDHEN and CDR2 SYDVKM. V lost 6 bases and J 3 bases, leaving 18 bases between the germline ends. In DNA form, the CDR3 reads TGTGCCAGCAGCGACCGAGTCGGACAGCGCTACGAGCAGTACTTC. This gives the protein CASSDRVGQRYEQYF.

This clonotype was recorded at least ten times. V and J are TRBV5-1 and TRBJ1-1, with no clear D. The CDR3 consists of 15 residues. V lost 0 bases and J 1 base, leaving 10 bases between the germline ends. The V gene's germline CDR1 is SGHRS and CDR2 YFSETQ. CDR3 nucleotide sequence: TGCGCCAGCAGCTTGGCCCATGCTGAGAACACTGAAGCTTTCTTT. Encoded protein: CASSLAHAENTEAFF.

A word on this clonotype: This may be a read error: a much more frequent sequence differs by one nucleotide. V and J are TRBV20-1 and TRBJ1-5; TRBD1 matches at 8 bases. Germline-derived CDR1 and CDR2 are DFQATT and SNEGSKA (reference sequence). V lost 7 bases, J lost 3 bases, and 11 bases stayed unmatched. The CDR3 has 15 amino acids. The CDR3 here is CSVSGGQAVNQPQHF. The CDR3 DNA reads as TGCAGTGTTAGCGGGGGACAGGCGGTCAATCAGCCCCAGCATTTT.

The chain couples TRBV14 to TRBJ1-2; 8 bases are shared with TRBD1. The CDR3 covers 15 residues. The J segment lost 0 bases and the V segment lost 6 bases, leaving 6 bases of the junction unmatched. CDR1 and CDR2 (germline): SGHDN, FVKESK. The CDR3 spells CASRPPTGANYGYTF. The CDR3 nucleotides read TGTGCCAGCAGACCACCGACAGGGGCTAACTATGGCTACACCTTC.

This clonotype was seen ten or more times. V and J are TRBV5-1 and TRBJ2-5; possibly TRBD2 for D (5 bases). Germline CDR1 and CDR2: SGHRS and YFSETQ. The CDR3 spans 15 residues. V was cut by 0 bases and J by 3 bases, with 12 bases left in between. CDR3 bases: TGCGCCAGCAGCTTGGCGGGGAGTTGGGAAGAGACCCAGTACTTC. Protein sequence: CASSLAGSWEETQYF.

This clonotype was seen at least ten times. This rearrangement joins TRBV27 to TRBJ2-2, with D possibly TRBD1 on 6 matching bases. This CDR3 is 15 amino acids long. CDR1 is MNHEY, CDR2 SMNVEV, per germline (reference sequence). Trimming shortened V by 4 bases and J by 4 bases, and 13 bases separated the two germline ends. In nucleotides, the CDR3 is TGTGCCAGCAGTTATCCCGGGACACCCACCGGGGAGCTGTTTTTT. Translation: CASSYPGTPTGELFF.

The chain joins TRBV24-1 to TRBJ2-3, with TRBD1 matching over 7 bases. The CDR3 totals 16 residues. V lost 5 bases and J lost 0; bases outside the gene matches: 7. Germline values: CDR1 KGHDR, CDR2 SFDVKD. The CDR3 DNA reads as TGTGCCACCAGTGGTGCTCAGGGGGATAGCACAGATACGCAGTATTTT. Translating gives CATSGAQGDSTDTQYF.

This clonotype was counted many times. The CDR3 DNA is TGTGCCACCAAGCGGGGGCGGGAGACCCAGTACTTC. Translation gives CATKRGRETQYF. The chain couples TRBV28 to TRBJ2-5, with TRBD2 matching over 8 bases. The CDR3 length is 12 residues. The germline V gene has CDR1 MDHEN and CDR2 SYDVKM. The junction had 6 bases not matched to a gene; V was cut back by 10 bases and J by 5 bases.

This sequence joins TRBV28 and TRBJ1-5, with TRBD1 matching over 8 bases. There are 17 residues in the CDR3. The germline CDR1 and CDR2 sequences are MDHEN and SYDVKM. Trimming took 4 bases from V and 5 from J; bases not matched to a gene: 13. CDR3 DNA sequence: TGTGCCAGCAGTTCTAACTTACAGGGGGAGGGAGATCAGCCCCAGCATTTT. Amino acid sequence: CASSSNLQGEGDQPQHF.

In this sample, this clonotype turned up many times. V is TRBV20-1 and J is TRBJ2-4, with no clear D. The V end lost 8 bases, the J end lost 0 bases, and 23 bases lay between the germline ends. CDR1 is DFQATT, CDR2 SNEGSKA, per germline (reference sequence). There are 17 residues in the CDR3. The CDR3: CSPSAPDARLAKNIQYF. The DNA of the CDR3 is TGCAGTCCAAGCGCTCCGGACGCGCGGTTAGCCAAAAACATTCAGTACTTC.

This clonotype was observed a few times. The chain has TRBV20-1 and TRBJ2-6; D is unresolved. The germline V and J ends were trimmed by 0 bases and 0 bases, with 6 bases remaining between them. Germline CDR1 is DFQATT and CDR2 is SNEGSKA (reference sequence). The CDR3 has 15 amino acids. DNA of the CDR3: TGCAGTGCTAGAGAGTATAGCTCTGGGGCCAACGTCCTGACTTTC. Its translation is CSAREYSSGANVLTF.

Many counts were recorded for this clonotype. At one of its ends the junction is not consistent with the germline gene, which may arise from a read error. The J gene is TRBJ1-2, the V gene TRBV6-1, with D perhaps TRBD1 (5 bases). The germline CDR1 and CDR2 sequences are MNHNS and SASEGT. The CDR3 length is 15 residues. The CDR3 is CASSEGGTSGSRYTF. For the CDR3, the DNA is TGTGCCAGCAGCGAAGGAGGGACCTCCGGGAGCCGCTACACCTTC.

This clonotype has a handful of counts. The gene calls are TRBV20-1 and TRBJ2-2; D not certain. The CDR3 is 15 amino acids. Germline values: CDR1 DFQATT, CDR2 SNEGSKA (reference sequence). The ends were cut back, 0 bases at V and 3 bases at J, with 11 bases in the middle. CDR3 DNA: TGCAGTGCTAGAGATCCGAGGTCCCACACCGGGGAGCTGTTTTTT. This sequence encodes CSARDPRSHTGELFF.

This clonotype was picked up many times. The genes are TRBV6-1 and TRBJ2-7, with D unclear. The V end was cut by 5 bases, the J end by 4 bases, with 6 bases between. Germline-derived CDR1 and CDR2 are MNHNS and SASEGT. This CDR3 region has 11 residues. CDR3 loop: CASSQEYEQYF. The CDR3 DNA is TGTGCCAGCAGTCAGGAATACGAGCAGTACTTC.

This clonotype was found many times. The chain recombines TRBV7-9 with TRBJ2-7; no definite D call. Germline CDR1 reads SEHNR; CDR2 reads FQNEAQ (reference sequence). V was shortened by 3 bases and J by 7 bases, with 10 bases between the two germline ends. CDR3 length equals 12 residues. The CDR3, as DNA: TGTGCCAGCAGCTTGGGGTATGCGGAGCAGTACTTC. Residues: CASSLGYAEQYF.

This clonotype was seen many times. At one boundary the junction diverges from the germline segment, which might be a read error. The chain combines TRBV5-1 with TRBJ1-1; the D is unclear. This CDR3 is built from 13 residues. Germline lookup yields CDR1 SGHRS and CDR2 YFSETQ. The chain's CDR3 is CASSFGLNTEAFF. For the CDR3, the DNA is TGTGCCAGCAGTTTTGGGTTGAACACTGAAGCTTTCTTT.

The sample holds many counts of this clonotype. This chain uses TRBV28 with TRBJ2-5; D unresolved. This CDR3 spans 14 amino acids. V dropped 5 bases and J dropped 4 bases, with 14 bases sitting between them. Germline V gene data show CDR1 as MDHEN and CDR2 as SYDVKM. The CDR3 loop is CASSTTVTGETQYF. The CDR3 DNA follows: TGTGCCAGCAGTACCACTGTGACTGGAGAGACCCAGTACTTC.

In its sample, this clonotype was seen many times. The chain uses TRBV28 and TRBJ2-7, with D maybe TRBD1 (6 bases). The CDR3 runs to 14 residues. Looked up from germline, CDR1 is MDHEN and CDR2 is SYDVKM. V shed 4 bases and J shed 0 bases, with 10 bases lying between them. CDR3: CASSSRTDSYEQYF. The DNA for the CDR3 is TGTGCCAGCAGTTCCCGGACAGACTCCTACGAGCAGTACTTC.

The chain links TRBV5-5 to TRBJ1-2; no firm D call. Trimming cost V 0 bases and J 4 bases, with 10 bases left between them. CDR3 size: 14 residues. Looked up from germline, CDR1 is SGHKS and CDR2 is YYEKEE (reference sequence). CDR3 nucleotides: TGTGCCAGCAGCTTGGTGGCAGGATTCTATGGCTACACCTTC. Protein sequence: CASSLVAGFYGYTF.